Listed here are 25 T cell receptor beta chains from one sample, sequenced in a study of T cells expressing NK-cell markers. TCRdb processed the 5' RACE reads again and assigns one entry to each CDR3 protein, with no DNA. The table lists about 160,000 distinct CDR3 sequences. The sample consisted of blood T cells: a sorted CD56 or NKG2C T cell subset, CD4+ or CD8+ T cells, or bulk PBMC T cells (not recorded which). These receptors originate from a woman between 18 and 70 years old in good health.

CDR3 sequence reads: CASSQDVPGGAWSTEAFF. This chain uses TRBV3-1 with TRBJ1-1. Germline assignment: CDR1 LGHDT and CDR2 YNNKEL (reference sequence). The CDR3 extends over 18 amino acids.

The CDR3 sequence is CAWSASGGAEAFF. V and J are TRBV30 and TRBJ1-1. CDR3 length: 13 amino acids. Germline lookup yields CDR1 GTSNPN and CDR2 SVGIG (reference sequence).

This CDR3 is CASSQEGVSYANSYGYTF. The rearrangement joins TRBV4-1 to TRBJ1-2; the D call from TCRdb, TRBD1, cannot be confirmed without DNA. The CDR3 runs 18 residues. Germline V gene sequence: CDR1 MGHRA, CDR2 YSYEKL.

The chain combines TRBV20-1 with TRBJ2-2; TCRdb selects TRBD1, and the lack of DNA leaves this call unchecked. The CDR3 runs to 12 residues. Germline-derived CDR1 and CDR2 are DFQATT and SNEGSKA (reference sequence). This chain's CDR3 is CSGGSPPGELFF.

V gene TRBV11-2 combines with J gene TRBJ1-1; checking the TCRdb D call of TRBD1 is not possible without DNA. The germline CDR1 and CDR2 sequences are SGHAT and FQNNGV. The CDR3 covers 16 residues. The CDR3 is CASSSVTGTFGTEAFF.

The chain links TRBV27 to TRBJ2-6. This CDR3 is 15 amino acids long. Germline CDR1 is MNHEY and CDR2 is SMNVEV (reference sequence). This CDR3 reads CASGEQSSGANVLTF.

The V call is TRBV18, the J call TRBJ2-3; checking the TCRdb D call of TRBD1 is not possible without DNA. Germline V lookup: CDR1 KGHSH, CDR2 LQKENI. The CDR3 loop spans 15 amino acids. The CDR3 sequence: CASSPTVSSTDTQYF.

The chain links TRBV20-1 to TRBJ1-2; TCRdb's assignment of TRBD1 cannot be checked, as there is no DNA. This CDR3 is 17 amino acids long. CDR1 and CDR2 (germline): DFQATT, SNEGSKA (reference sequence). The CDR3 protein is CSARDTQGRPWSYGYTF.

The chain links TRBV29-1 to TRBJ1-2; TCRdb returns TRBD1, unconfirmable since there is no DNA. CDR3 length equals 13 residues. Germline lookup yields CDR1 SQVTM and CDR2 ANQGSEA. CDR3: CSVVRAPPNGYTF.

J is TRBJ2-2 and V is TRBV9; the TCRdb call, TRBD1, lacks DNA for checking. Germline-derived CDR1 and CDR2 are SGDLS and YYNGEE. The CDR3 contains 14 residues. CDR3: CASSVGPGGGELFF.

This chain links TRBV24-1 with TRBJ2-3; TCRdb's assignment of TRBD1 cannot be checked, as there is no DNA. Germline CDR1 reads KGHDR; CDR2 reads SFDVKD. The CDR3 consists of 16 residues. The CDR3 loop reads CATSDSPRTAGDTQYF.

The V gene is TRBV6-1, the J gene TRBJ2-1; the D gene TCRdb calls, TRBD1, cannot be checked with no DNA. The CDR3 extends over 15 amino acids. The germline gives CDR1 MNHNS, CDR2 SASEGT. CDR3: CASSERGVAYNEQFF.

This CDR3 is CASSSMQSYNQPQHF. The chain recombines TRBV12-3 or TRBV12-4 with TRBJ1-5. The CDR3 covers 15 residues.

V usage is TRBV10-3 and J usage is TRBJ1-2; with no DNA, the TCRdb D assignment of TRBD1 cannot be verified. Germline V gene sequence: CDR1 ENHRY, CDR2 SYGVKD. The CDR3 contains 12 residues. This chain's CDR3 is CAITAGVNGYTF.

The CDR3 sequence: CSARPTTSGRTYEQYF. This chain connects TRBV20-1 to TRBJ2-7; TCRdb designates TRBD2, a call that cannot be tested without DNA. Germline CDR1 is DFQATT and CDR2 is SNEGSKA (reference sequence). The CDR3 covers 16 residues.

The chain combines TRBV28 with TRBJ1-5; lacking DNA, the TRBD1 call made by TCRdb goes unchecked. From germline, CDR1 is MDHEN and CDR2 SYDVKM. This CDR3 comprises 14 residues. The CDR3 is CASRRSGGLQPQHF.

The CDR3: CASSQGGGQRKGEAFF. The rearrangement joins TRBV4-1 to TRBJ1-1; TCRdb's D call of TRBD1 is untestable without DNA. This CDR3 is built from 16 residues. Germline V gene sequence: CDR1 MGHRA, CDR2 YSYEKL.

The rearrangement uses TRBV12-3 or TRBV12-4 and TRBJ2-5; with no DNA, the TCRdb D assignment of TRBD1 cannot be verified. The CDR3 extends over 15 amino acids. This CDR3 reads CASRRTGGGRETQYF.

The chain uses TRBV28 and TRBJ2-5; no DNA is available, so the TRBD1 call from TCRdb remains unchecked. The length of the CDR3 is 13 residues. The germline CDR1 and CDR2 sequences are MDHEN and SYDVKM. The CDR3 reads CASTSGQEETQYF.

Here the CDR3 reads CASSSRGGASYEQYF. The chain is built from TRBV12-3 or TRBV12-4 and TRBJ2-7; TCRdb's D call, TRBD2, is unchecked because there is no DNA. The CDR3 is 15 amino acids.

The V gene is TRBV7-2, the J gene TRBJ1-5; no DNA is available, so the TRBD1 call from TCRdb remains unchecked. Germline V CDR1 and CDR2: SGHTA, FQGNSA. The length of the CDR3 is 14 residues. Here the CDR3 reads CASSLTTPGQPQHF.

This rearrangement joins TRBV7-9 to TRBJ2-7; TCRdb outputs TRBD1, but without DNA this stays unchecked. The germline V gene encodes CDR1 SEHNR and CDR2 FQNEAQ (reference sequence). The CDR3 extends over 16 amino acids. CDR3 residues: CASSSIPGRGSYEQYF.

The chain's CDR3 is CASSLGGSGTYEQYF. The J gene is TRBJ2-7, the V gene TRBV7-8; the TRBD2 assignment by TCRdb is unverifiable without DNA. The germline V gene has CDR1 SGHVS and CDR2 FQNEAQ. The CDR3 has 15 residues.

The J gene is TRBJ2-7, the V gene TRBV27; with no DNA, the TCRdb D assignment of TRBD2 cannot be verified. CDR1 MNHEY and CDR2 SMNVEV come from the germline V gene (reference sequence). The CDR3 length is 16 residues. CDR3 sequence reads: CASSPLSGKSSYEQYF.

V and J are TRBV9 and TRBJ2-4; TCRdb returns TRBD1, unconfirmable since there is no DNA. Germline V gene data show CDR1 as SGDLS and CDR2 as YYNGEE. The CDR3 is made up of 14 amino acids. The CDR3 loop is CASSVAVQGDIQYF.